The 10 T cell receptor beta chains presented below share a single source sample, sequenced in a study of Ad26.COV2.S vaccination and SARS-CoV-2 variants. The data were produced by immunoSEQ multiplex PCR, yet TCRdb's version contains in-frame clones alone and is incomplete. The sample lists roughly 380,000 clones; under 95% were seen once. Material: peripheral blood, obtained after recovery from COVID-19. These receptors all come from a human donor who had recovered from COVID-19.

The chain links TRBV7-9 to TRBJ2-7; D may be TRBD1 (6 bases). The CDR3 is 15 amino acids. With 7 bases removed from V and 7 bases from J, the gap between germline ends came to 23 bases. CDR1 is SEHNR, CDR2 FQNEAQ, per germline (reference sequence). The CDR3 loop reads CASTRVGREGGEQYF. CDR3 in DNA: TGTGCCAGCACAAGGGTAGGACGGGAAGGGGGTGAGCAGTACTTC.

The rearrangement joins TRBV7-9 to TRBJ1-4, with unresolved D. Germline loops: CDR1 SEHNR, CDR2 FQNEAQ (reference sequence). The CDR3 totals 15 residues. The V end was cut by 2 bases, the J end by 0 bases, with 7 bases between. The CDR3 DNA follows: TGTGCCAGCAGCTTATTTCAAACAACTAATGAAAAACTGTTTTTT. This codes for CASSLFQTTNEKLFF.

The CDR3 sequence: CASSPDINTGELFF. CDR3 bases: TGCGCCAGCAGCCCAGACATAAACACCGGGGAGCTGTTTTTT. This chain links TRBV5-1 with TRBJ2-2; D unclear. CDR1 is SGHRS, CDR2 YFSETQ, per germline. The CDR3 covers 14 residues. V lost 4 bases and J 2 bases, leaving 9 bases between the germline ends.

The V and J genes are TRBV10-3 and TRBJ2-7, with D tentatively TRBD1 (6 bases). This CDR3 comprises 13 residues. Trimming left V 8 bases short and J 5 bases short, with 16 bases between. Germline V gene sequence: CDR1 ENHRY, CDR2 SYGVKD. The CDR3 sequence: CAISGVRRDEQYF. The CDR3 nucleotides are TGTGCCATCTCAGGGGTAAGAAGGGACGAGCAGTACTTC.

CDR3 sequence: CASSQAPDLTSYEQYF. The CDR3 bases are TGCGCCAGCAGCCAAGCCCCAGATCTGACCTCCTACGAGCAGTACTTC. The genes are TRBV4-3 and TRBJ2-7, with D unclear. Per germline, CDR1 LGHNA and CDR2 YSLEER. Between the trimmed V and J ends, which lost 1 base and 0 bases, there was a span of 13 bases. The CDR3 spans 16 residues.

The chain carries TRBV5-4 and TRBJ1-1; 7 nucleotides align to TRBD1. Germline-derived CDR1 and CDR2 are SGHNT and YYREEE (reference sequence). The V segment lost 4 bases and the J segment 4 bases; nucleotides outside the gene matches: 4. The CDR3 has 13 amino acids. CDR3 in amino acids: CASSKTGSTEAFF. The CDR3, as DNA: TGTGCCAGCAGCAAGACAGGGAGCACTGAAGCTTTCTTT.

The chain employs TRBV14 and TRBJ2-5, with D perhaps assigned TRBD1 or TRBD2 (6 bases each). Germline CDR1 reads SGHDN; CDR2 reads FVKESK. V lost 4 bases, J lost 3 bases, and 12 bases lay in between. This CDR3 is 14 amino acids long. The CDR3: CASSPPGAEETQYF. The CDR3 nucleotides read TGTGCCAGCAGCCCCCCGGGGGCGGAAGAGACCCAGTACTTC.

This chain links TRBV6-6 with TRBJ2-3, with D uncertain. Looked up from germline, CDR1 is MNHNY and CDR2 is SVGAGI (reference sequence). This CDR3 has 14 amino acids. V was clipped by 4 bases and J by 5 bases, with 13 bases between them. CDR3 sequence reads: CASSWALTEDTQYF. CDR3 bases: TGTGCCAGCAGTTGGGCCCTAACGGAAGATACGCAGTATTTT.

The gene calls are TRBV10-2 and TRBJ1-4; tentative D call: TRBD1 (5 bases). CDR3 length: 13 residues. V was pared by 6 bases and J by 7 bases, with 12 bases between. Germline CDR1 is WSHSY and CDR2 is SAAADI. CDR3 sequence: CASRGIGGEKLFF. CDR3 in DNA: TGCGCCAGCAGGGGTATCGGGGGTGAAAAACTGTTTTTT.

V is TRBV12-3 or TRBV12-4 and J is TRBJ1-2; the D gene is possibly TRBD1 (5 bases). V was trimmed by 9 bases and J by 1 base, leaving 12 bases between them. The CDR3 runs 13 residues. The CDR3 nucleotides are TGTGCCAGTACCTTGGGGCTTAACTATGGCTACACCTTC. Translated, it gives CASTLGLNYGYTF.